The rows below give T cell receptor beta chains drawn from one sample of a study of CD8 T cells in ankylosing spondylitis. Each CDR3 protein is one row after TCRdb ran MiXCR on the 5' RACE reads. The sample yields about 540,000 distinct CDR3 sequences, roughly 13% seen once. Sequencing was carried out using blood, either unsorted or a sorted T cell fraction (not recorded which). The origin of the receptors is a male donor with ankylosing spondylitis. The CDR3 runs from the conserved cysteine through the conserved F or W. D genes are given only for firm matches. Expanded clones get a size class; other rows say once, few or many, or leave the size out.

J,size,V,D,CDR3,DNA
TRBJ2-4,NA,TRBV3-1,NA,CASSQNGAKNIQYF,TGTGCCAGCAGCCAGAATGGGGCCAAAAACATTCAGTACTTC
TRBJ2-2,few,TRBV2,TRBD2,CATSAGADTGELFF,TGTGCCACCTCGGCGGGAGCGGACACCGGGGAGCTGTTTTTT
TRBJ1-3,NA,TRBV19,TRBD1,CATTGYGNTIYF,TGTGCCACGACAGGGTATGGAAACACCATATATTTT
TRBJ2-1,NA,TRBV6-6,TRBD1,CASRGQSYNEQFF,TGTGCCAGCAGGGGACAGAGCTACAATGAGCAGTTCTTC
TRBJ1-2,few,TRBV3-1,NA,CASSLQAYGYTF,TGTGCCAGCAGCCTTCAGGCCTATGGCTACACCTTC
TRBJ2-3,NA,TRBV24-1,NA,CATSDSTLITDTQYF,TGTGCCACCAGTGATTCTACCTTAATCACAGATACGCAGTATTTT
TRBJ2-3,NA,TRBV20-1,NA,CSARVRGRTDTQYF,TGCAGTGCTAGGGTGCGGGGACGTACAGATACGCAGTATTTT
TRBJ2-1,many,TRBV3-1,TRBD2,CASSQDWASGRDYNEQFF,TGTGCCAGCAGCCAAGATTGGGCTAGCGGGAGGGACTACAATGAGCAGTTCTTC
TRBJ1-1,NA,TRBV9,TRBD1,CASTKRRGTGGVTEAFF,TGTGCCAGCACCAAACGTAGGGGGACAGGGGGGGTTACTGAAGCTTTCTTT
TRBJ1-5,few,TRBV20-1,NA,CSANAGAINQPQHF,TGCAGTGCTAACGCAGGGGCTATCAATCAGCCCCAGCATTTT
TRBJ1-2,few,TRBV7-9,NA,CASSSSLVGIRNGYTF,TGTGCCAGCAGCTCATCTCTAGTAGGGATTCGTAATGGCTACACCTTC
TRBJ2-1,few,TRBV14,TRBD2,CASSQGVTSGRARYNEQFF,TGTGCCAGCAGCCAGGGCGTGACTAGCGGGAGGGCCAGGTACAATGAGCAGTTCTTC
TRBJ2-3,many,TRBV7-9,TRBD2,CASSRAGADTQYF,TGTGCCAGCAGCCGAGCGGGAGCAGATACGCAGTATTTT
TRBJ1-1,NA,TRBV3-1,NA,CASSQVSGASEAFF,TGTGCCAGCAGCCAAGTATCAGGGGCATCTGAAGCTTTCTTT
TRBJ1-3,NA,TRBV6-1,NA,CASRTMDISSGNTIYF,TGTGCCAGCAGAACCATGGACATAAGCTCTGGAAACACCATATATTTT
TRBJ2-3,few,TRBV10-3,NA,CAIGRESTDTQYF,TGTGCCATCGGCCGGGAAAGCACAGATACGCAGTATTTT
TRBJ2-1,NA,TRBV5-1,NA,CASSLPGSGEQFF,TGCGCCAGCAGCTTGCCCGGGTCTGGTGAGCAGTTCTTC
TRBJ2-3,many,TRBV5-1,TRBD2,CASSPSPGLADDTQYF,TGCGCCAGCAGCCCGAGCCCGGGACTAGCGGATGATACGCAGTATTTT
TRBJ2-1,many,TRBV12-3/TRBV12-4,TRBD2,CASMAGVTYNEQFF,TGTGCCAGCATGGCGGGAGTGACCTACAATGAGCAGTTCTTC
TRBJ2-2,few,TRBV7-7,NA,CASSLGRGSGELFF,TGTGCCAGCAGCTTAGGAAGGGGATCCGGGGAGCTGTTTTTT
TRBJ1-2,NA,TRBV10-3,TRBD1,CAISGTGDGYTF,TGTGCCATCAGCGGGACAGGGGATGGCTACACCTTC
TRBJ2-3,NA,TRBV20-1,NA,CSAEGAWRDSTDTQYF,TGCAGTGCTGAGGGGGCTTGGCGGGATAGCACAGATACGCAGTATTTT
TRBJ2-1,few,TRBV10-3,NA,CAISESGLAIGEQFF,TGTGCCATCAGTGAGTCGGGGTTAGCGATCGGTGAGCAGTTCTTC
TRBJ2-3,NA,TRBV24-1,NA,CATSGLVGDTQYF,TGTGCCACCAGTGGACTAGTCGGGGATACGCAGTATTTT
TRBJ2-3,few,TRBV5-1,TRBD2,CASSGTSGRITDTQYF,TGCGCCAGCAGTGGGACTAGCGGGAGGATAACAGATACGCAGTATTTT
TRBJ1-6,few,TRBV7-2,NA,CASGLPGGNSPLHF,TGTGCCAGCGGCTTACCGGGGGGGAATTCACCCCTCCACTTT
TRBJ2-2,few,TRBV6-1,NA,CASSVRTMQAGELFF,TGTGCCAGCAGTGTCCGGACGATGCAGGCCGGGGAGCTGTTTTTT
TRBJ1-5,NA,TRBV9,NA,CASSRDGYQPQHF,TGTGCCAGCAGCCGGGACGGATATCAGCCCCAGCATTTT
TRBJ1-1,NA,TRBV4-2,NA,CASSQERSKAFF,TGTGCCAGCAGCCAAGAACGAAGTAAAGCTTTCTTT
TRBJ2-1,NA,TRBV7-9,TRBD1,CASSSTGGSNEQFF,TGTGCCAGCAGCAGCACAGGGGGAAGCAATGAGCAGTTCTTC
TRBJ1-5,many,TRBV12-3/TRBV12-4,NA,CASSLNHGNQPQHF,TGTGCCAGCAGTTTAAACCATGGAAATCAGCCCCAGCATTTT
TRBJ1-1,NA,TRBV10-3,NA,CAISEGQQSEAFF,TGTGCCATCAGTGAAGGTCAACAGTCTGAAGCTTTCTTT
TRBJ2-2,NA,TRBV10-1,TRBD1,CASSELTGGTGELFF,TGCGCCAGCAGTGAGCTTACAGGGGGCACCGGGGAGCTGTTTTTT
TRBJ1-5,many,TRBV6-1,NA,CASSPERDQPQHF,TGTGCCAGCAGTCCCGAGAGGGATCAGCCCCAGCATTTT
TRBJ1-4,NA,TRBV5-1,NA,CASSLAAIRGEKLFF,TGCGCCAGCAGCTTGGCCGCGATTAGAGGAGAAAAACTGTTTTTT
TRBJ2-3,NA,TRBV20-1,NA,CSARERIAADTQYF,TGCAGTGCTAGAGAGAGAATAGCGGCAGATACGCAGTATTTT
TRBJ2-3,few,TRBV28,NA,CASSFPGDPKTDTQYF,TGTGCCAGCAGTTTCCCCGGGGATCCTAAGACAGATACGCAGTATTTT
TRBJ2-7,few,TRBV27,NA,CATRLGQDAYEQYF,TGTGCCACCCGACTGGGTCAAGACGCGTACGAGCAGTACTTC
TRBJ2-1,few,TRBV25-1,TRBD1,CASSEDRVYGEQFF,TGTGCCAGCAGTGAGGACAGGGTCTATGGTGAGCAGTTCTTC
TRBJ1-5,NA,TRBV19,TRBD1,CASSIVGQGRADISNQPQHF,TGTGCCAGTAGTATAGTGGGACAGGGGAGAGCGGATATTAGCAATCAGCCCCAGCATTTT
TRBJ2-3,NA,TRBV24-1,NA,CATADVSTDTQYF,TGTGCCACCGCGGACGTAAGCACAGATACGCAGTATTTT
TRBJ2-3,NA,TRBV27,TRBD2,CASSPYPAGGTDTQYF,TGTGCCAGCAGTCCCTACCCGGCGGGAGGCACAGATACGCAGTATTTT
TRBJ2-2,NA,TRBV20-1,NA,CSALTGTGELFF,TGCAGTGCGCTAACAGGGACCGGGGAGCTGTTTTTT
TRBJ2-7,NA,TRBV5-1,NA,CASSLALSGAGYEQYF,TGCGCCAGCAGCTTGGCCCTCTCAGGGGCGGGCTACGAGCAGTACTTC
TRBJ1-1,NA,TRBV6-5,NA,CASSYSTGGDTEAFF,TGTGCCAGCAGTTACTCCACGGGGGGAGACACTGAAGCTTTCTTT
TRBJ2-3,few,TRBV11-2,NA,CASSLGGRRSDTQYF,TGTGCCAGCAGCTTAGGAGGGAGGAGGTCAGATACGCAGTATTTT
TRBJ2-1,few,TRBV3-1,NA,CASQKRSDAYNEQFF,TGTGCCAGCCAGAAAAGATCGGATGCCTACAATGAGCAGTTCTTC
TRBJ2-7,NA,TRBV5-5,TRBD2,CASGPGLVPYEQYF,TGTGCCAGCGGCCCTGGACTAGTCCCCTACGAGCAGTACTTC
TRBJ2-2,NA,TRBV6-1,NA,CASSEALGATIRDGELFF,TGTGCCAGCAGTGAAGCGCTAGGAGCGACCATTCGCGACGGGGAGCTGTTTTTT
TRBJ1-1,few,TRBV11-2,NA,CASSRTGGSTEAFF,TGTGCCAGCAGCAGGACGGGGGGGAGCACTGAAGCTTTCTTT
TRBJ2-1,NA,TRBV21-1,NA,CASTLGFF,TGTGCCAGCACCCTAGGTTTCTTC
TRBJ2-1,NA,TRBV24-1,TRBD2,CATSDLGLAGGSNYNEQFF,TGTGCCACCAGTGATTTAGGGCTAGCGGGAGGTTCCAACTACAATGAGCAGTTCTTC
TRBJ2-4,NA,TRBV6-4,NA,CASSPDRSSDIQYF,TGTGCCAGCAGCCCCGACAGGTCCTCGGACATTCAGTACTTC
TRBJ2-1,few,TRBV20-1,TRBD2,CSATAGGRNEQFF,TGCAGTGCTACTGCGGGAGGCCGCAATGAGCAGTTCTTC
TRBJ1-2,many,TRBV5-1,TRBD1,CASSPGSGGYDGYTF,TGCGCCAGCAGCCCTGGGTCAGGGGGTTACGATGGCTACACCTTC